These T cell receptor beta chains were read from a single sample in a study of response to subunit inactivated influenza vaccine. TCRdb independently ran MiXCR on the RT-PCR reads; one entry per CDR3 protein. The sample has about 800,000 distinct CDR3 sequences; 21% are singletons. Sequences were derived from PBMCs from blood, sampled around 5 days after vaccination. The receptors were sampled from a man aged 45-65 years who received an inactivated influenza vaccine. Each CDR3 is given with its conserved first and last residue. Each record gives: V gene, clone size, J gene, D gene, CDR3 protein, CDR3 DNA. D genes are given only for firm matches. Clone size is shown for a subset of rows, as once, few, many or a class of expanded clone.

v_gene: TRBV20-1; abundance: NA; j_gene: TRBJ2-7; d_gene: NA; CDR3aa: CSARVSGVGYEQYF; CDR3nt: TGCAGTGCTAGAGTGTCCGGGGTCGGCTACGAGCAGTACTTC
v_gene: TRBV5-6; abundance: NA; j_gene: TRBJ2-3; d_gene: NA; CDR3aa: CASSLVWTANTDTQYF; CDR3nt: TGTGCCAGCAGCTTGGTATGGACAGCCAACACAGATACGCAGTATTTT
v_gene: TRBV28; abundance: NA; j_gene: TRBJ1-6; d_gene: NA; CDR3aa: CASSFQQGSPLHF; CDR3nt: TGTGCCAGCAGTTTTCAGCAGGGTTCACCCCTCCACTTT
v_gene: TRBV20-1; abundance: many; j_gene: TRBJ1-6; d_gene: NA; CDR3aa: CSANRDINSPLHF; CDR3nt: TGCAGTGCAAACCGGGACATCAATTCACCCCTCCACTTT
v_gene: TRBV29-1; abundance: few; j_gene: TRBJ2-2; d_gene: NA; CDR3aa: CSAARTGELFF; CDR3nt: TGCAGCGCCGCGAGGACCGGGGAGCTGTTTTTT
v_gene: TRBV24-1; abundance: once; j_gene: TRBJ2-4; d_gene: TRBD1; CDR3aa: CATSHSGQGQDIQYF; CDR3nt: TGTGCCACCAGTCATTCAGGACAGGGACAGGACATTCAGTACTTC
v_gene: TRBV12-3/TRBV12-4; abundance: few; j_gene: TRBJ2-7; d_gene: NA; CDR3aa: CASRSGITYEQYF; CDR3nt: TGTGCCAGCCGCTCCGGGATAACCTACGAGCAGTACTTC
v_gene: TRBV7-8; abundance: many; j_gene: TRBJ1-1; d_gene: NA; CDR3aa: CASSFEVNTEAFF; CDR3nt: TGTGCCAGCAGCTTTGAGGTGAACACTGAAGCTTTCTTT
v_gene: TRBV12-3/TRBV12-4; abundance: many; j_gene: TRBJ2-1; d_gene: TRBD2; CDR3aa: CASSFSGGTNEQFF; CDR3nt: TGTGCCAGCAGTTTTAGCGGGGGAACCAATGAGCAGTTCTTC
v_gene: TRBV6-5; abundance: NA; j_gene: TRBJ2-3; d_gene: NA; CDR3aa: CASSYGRLATDTQYF; CDR3nt: TGTGCCAGCAGTTACGGCCGTTTAGCTACAGATACGCAGTATTTT
v_gene: TRBV7-9; abundance: few; j_gene: TRBJ2-1; d_gene: NA; CDR3aa: CASSGLSLYNEQFF; CDR3nt: TGTGCCAGCAGCGGACTATCTCTTTACAATGAGCAGTTCTTC
v_gene: TRBV7-2; abundance: NA; j_gene: TRBJ2-1; d_gene: NA; CDR3aa: CASSLAASSSYNEQFF; CDR3nt: TGTGCCAGCAGCTTAGCTGCCTCGAGCTCCTACAATGAGCAGTTCTTC
v_gene: TRBV20-1; abundance: few; j_gene: TRBJ1-5; d_gene: NA; CDR3aa: CSASRQRHSNQPQHF; CDR3nt: TGCAGTGCTAGCCGACAGCGCCATAGCAATCAGCCCCAGCATTTT
v_gene: TRBV6-1; abundance: NA; j_gene: TRBJ2-1; d_gene: NA; CDR3aa: CASSEASGREQFF; CDR3nt: TGTGCCAGCAGTGAAGCGTCCGGGCGAGAGCAGTTCTTC
v_gene: TRBV3-1; abundance: NA; j_gene: TRBJ1-4; d_gene: NA; CDR3aa: CASSQDVGKVGKLFF; CDR3nt: TGTGCCAGCAGCCAAGATGTGGGTAAAGTCGGAAAACTGTTTTTT
v_gene: TRBV5-1; abundance: NA; j_gene: TRBJ2-2; d_gene: NA; CDR3aa: CASSLDSSAGTGELFF; CDR3nt: TGCGCCAGCAGCTTGGATTCTAGCGCGGGCACCGGGGAGCTGTTTTTT
v_gene: TRBV4-1; abundance: NA; j_gene: TRBJ2-5; d_gene: TRBD2; CDR3aa: CASSQPGTSALQETQYF; CDR3nt: TGCGCCAGCAGCCAACCTGGGACTAGCGCGTTACAAGAGACCCAGTACTTC
v_gene: TRBV15; abundance: NA; j_gene: TRBJ1-6; d_gene: NA; CDR3aa: CATSRDGAQGGSPLHF; CDR3nt: TGTGCCACCAGCAGAGATGGTGCCCAGGGTGGCTCACCCCTCCACTTT
v_gene: TRBV5-4; abundance: few; j_gene: TRBJ2-1; d_gene: TRBD2; CDR3aa: CASTSGSYNEQFF; CDR3nt: TGTGCCAGCACTAGCGGGAGCTACAATGAGCAGTTCTTC
v_gene: TRBV3-1; abundance: NA; j_gene: TRBJ1-1; d_gene: NA; CDR3aa: CASSRLRGTEAFF; CDR3nt: TGTGCCAGCAGCCGGTTGAGAGGAACTGAAGCTTTCTTT
v_gene: TRBV19; abundance: NA; j_gene: TRBJ2-1; d_gene: NA; CDR3aa: CASSPSARSYNEQFF; CDR3nt: TGTGCCAGTAGTCCTAGCGCCCGCTCCTACAATGAGCAGTTCTTC
v_gene: TRBV10-3; abundance: NA; j_gene: TRBJ2-7; d_gene: TRBD2; CDR3aa: CAMSSGGTNEQYF; CDR3nt: TGTGCCATGTCTAGCGGGGGGACAAACGAGCAGTACTTC
v_gene: TRBV10-3; abundance: many; j_gene: TRBJ2-1; d_gene: NA; CDR3aa: CAISESIGVASSYNEQFF; CDR3nt: TGTGCCATCAGTGAGTCTATAGGGGTCGCCAGCTCCTACAATGAGCAGTTCTTC
v_gene: TRBV29-1; abundance: many; j_gene: TRBJ2-4; d_gene: NA; CDR3aa: CSAEAGAKNIQYF; CDR3nt: TGCAGCGCCGAAGCAGGGGCCAAAAACATTCAGTACTTC